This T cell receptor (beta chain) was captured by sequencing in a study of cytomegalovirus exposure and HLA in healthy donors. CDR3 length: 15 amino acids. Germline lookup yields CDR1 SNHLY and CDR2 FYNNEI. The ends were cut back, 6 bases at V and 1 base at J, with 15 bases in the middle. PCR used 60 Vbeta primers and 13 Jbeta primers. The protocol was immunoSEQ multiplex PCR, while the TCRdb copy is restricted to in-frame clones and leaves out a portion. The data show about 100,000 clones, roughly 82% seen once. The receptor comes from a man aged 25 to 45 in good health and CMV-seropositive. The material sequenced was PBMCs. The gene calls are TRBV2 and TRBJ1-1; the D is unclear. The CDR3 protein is CASSPLGVGNTEAFF. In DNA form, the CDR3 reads TGTGCCAGCAGCCCCCTAGGAGTAGGGAACACTGAAGCTTTCTTT. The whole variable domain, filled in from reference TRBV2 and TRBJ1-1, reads EPEVTQTPSHQVTQMGQEVILRCVPISNHLYFYWYRQILGQKVEFLVSFYNNEISEKSEIFDDQFSVERPDGSNFTLKIRSTKLEDSAMYFCASSPLGVGNTEAFFGQGTRLTVV.